This entry lists 30 T cell receptor beta chains sequenced from one sample in a study of shared clonotypes between healthy human individuals. The method was immunoSEQ multiplex PCR; TCRdb's version includes in-frame clones alone and lacks a portion of them. The sample carries roughly 660,000 clones, roughly 91% recorded once. Sequencing input: memory CD8+ T cells from PBMCs. The subset: CD45RO+ cells pooled with CCR7-negative TemRA cells. The receptors come from a man aged 18-30 years in good health. Some clones in this sample may be carry-over from other donors' samples.

J is TRBJ2-3 and V is TRBV27; D gene uncertain. CDR1 MNHEY and CDR2 SMNVEV come from the germline V gene (reference sequence). The length of the CDR3 is 12 residues. Deletions cut 5 bases from V and 0 bases from J, with 3 bases between. The CDR3 sequence: CASSASTDTQYF. In DNA, the CDR3 is TGTGCCAGCAGTGCTAGCACAGATACGCAGTATTTT.

The V call is TRBV4-1, the J call TRBJ1-3; D may be TRBD1 (5 bases). The CDR3 contains 15 residues. Per germline, CDR1 MGHRA and CDR2 YSYEKL. Trimming cost V 2 bases and J 2 bases, with 10 bases left between them. Written as DNA, the CDR3 is TGCGCCAGCAGCCAAAGACAGTCACCTGGAAACACCATATATTTT. It is translated as CASSQRQSPGNTIYF.

The gene calls are TRBV10-3 and TRBJ1-2; D gene ambiguous. The CDR3 sequence is 12 residues long. V was pared by 3 bases and J by 6 bases, with 8 bases between. The V gene's germline CDR1 is ENHRY and CDR2 SYGVKD. The CDR3 reads CAISDEGNGYTF. As DNA, the CDR3 is TGTGCCATCAGTGATGAGGGAAATGGCTACACCTTC.

The chain combines TRBV30 with TRBJ2-7, with TRBD2 as a possible D gene (6 bases). V was pared by 2 bases and J by 3 bases, with 11 bases between. CDR1 GTSNPN and CDR2 SVGIG come from the germline V gene (reference sequence). The CDR3 is 13 residues long. The CDR3, as DNA: TGTGCCTGGAGTATAGGGACTTTCTACGAGCAGTACTTC. Its translation is CAWSIGTFYEQYF. The variable domain in full, with the rest retrieved from reference TRBV30 and TRBJ2-7, is SQTIHQWPATLVQPVGSPLSLECTVEGTSNPNLYWYRQAAGRGLQLLFYSVGIGQISSEVPQNLSASRPQDRQFILSSKKLLLSDSGFYLCAWSIGTFYEQYFGPGTRLTVT.

The chain recombines TRBV7-2 with TRBJ1-2, with TRBD1 as a possible D gene (6 bases). The CDR3 has 16 amino acids. Germline V gene sequence: CDR1 SGHTA, CDR2 FQGNSA. The V end was cut by 1 base, the J end by 5 bases, with 17 bases between. The DNA of the CDR3 is TGTGCCAGCAGCTTAGTTGGGGACGACAGGCTATATGGCTACACCTTC. Translated: CASSLVGDDRLYGYTF. The entire variable domain, with the rest obtained from reference TRBV7-2 and TRBJ1-2, is as follows: GAGVSQSPSNKVTEKGKDVELRCDPISGHTALYWYRQSLGQGLEFLIYFQGNSAPDKSGLPSDRFSAERTGGSVSTLTIQRTQQEDSAVYLCASSLVGDDRLYGYTFGSGTRLTVV.

This clone is a singleton in its sample. The sample contains more than one DNA sequence encoding this CDR3. The rearrangement links TRBV6-5 to TRBJ2-7; D gene uncertain. The CDR3 sequence is 12 residues long. V lost 2 bases and J lost 4, with 6 bases in between. CDR1 and CDR2 from the germline V gene are MNHEY and SVGAGI. DNA of the CDR3: TGTGCCAGCAGTTACCGAGTTTACGAGCAGTACTTC. Its translation is CASSYRVYEQYF.

This clone was seen once. The chain carries TRBV2 and TRBJ2-3; TRBD1 is a possible D gene (6 bases). The CDR3 has 17 residues. Germline lookup yields CDR1 SNHLY and CDR2 FYNNEI. Trimming pared 4 bases from V and 1 base from J, leaving 18 bases between. The CDR3 coding sequence is TGTGCCAGCAGTGGACAGGTGGGGGTAAGGGGCACAGATACGCAGTATTTT. It codes for CASSGQVGVRGTDTQYF.

Note on this clone: The junction departs from germline at one end; a sequencing error may be responsible. The chain joins TRBV28 to TRBJ1-5; 9 bases are shared with TRBD1. The germline V gene has CDR1 MDHEN and CDR2 SYDVKM. The CDR3 totals 12 residues. The CDR3 DNA reads TGTGCCAGCAGTTTAGGGGACAGGGCCCTGTATTTT. Its protein is CASSLGDRALYF.

The rearrangement links TRBV7-9 to TRBJ2-7; D is possibly TRBD1 (6 bases). Trimming removed 5 bases from V and 3 bases from J, with 17 bases in between. Germline V gene sequence: CDR1 SEHNR, CDR2 FQNEAQ (reference sequence). This CDR3 has 15 residues. DNA for the CDR3: TGTGCCAGCAGCCCAATCCCGACAGGTGGCTACGAGCAGTACTTC. The encoded protein is CASSPIPTGGYEQYF. The full variable domain, in which reference TRBV7-9 and TRBJ2-7 provide the parts outside the CDR3, is DTGVSQNPRHKITKRGQNVTFRCDPISEHNRLYWYRQTLGQGPEFLTYFQNEAQLEKSRLLSDRFSAERPKGSFSTLEIQRTEQGDSAMYLCASSPIPTGGYEQYFGPGTRLTVT.

This chain connects TRBV19 to TRBJ2-7; the D is unclear. V lost 1 base to trimming and J lost 4 bases, with 8 bases between them. The CDR3 is made up of 13 amino acids. In germline, CDR1 is LNHDA, CDR2 SQIVND (reference sequence). The CDR3 protein is CASSIGATYEQYF. DNA for the CDR3: TGTGCCAGTAGTATAGGGGCGACGTACGAGCAGTACTTC.

This chain connects TRBV7-9 to TRBJ2-3, with 11 nucleotides matching TRBD1. The germline V gene encodes CDR1 SEHNR and CDR2 FQNEAQ (reference sequence). J lost 13 bases, V lost 1 base, and 13 bases had no gene match. The CDR3 runs 16 residues. CDR3 DNA: TGTGCCAGCAGCTTAGGGGAAGGACAGGGGGCTCTAAGAGAGTATTTT. Amino acids: CASSLGEGQGALREYF.

The chain carries TRBV7-9 and TRBJ2-1, with D tentatively TRBD1 (6 bases). V was pared by 5 bases and J by 3 bases, with 11 bases between. Germline values: CDR1 SEHNR, CDR2 FQNEAQ (reference sequence). The CDR3 length is 14 residues. The chain's CDR3 is CASSLTGSYNEQFF. The CDR3 DNA sequence: TGTGCCAGCAGCCTAACAGGGAGCTACAATGAGCAGTTCTTC.

The V call is TRBV7-9, the J call TRBJ1-2; 7 bases are a match to TRBD1. The CDR3 is 14 amino acids. After removal of 5 bases from V and 3 bases from J, the junction contained 6 bases not matched to a gene. Germline-derived CDR1 and CDR2 are SEHNR and FQNEAQ (reference sequence). The CDR3 nucleotides read TGTGCCAGCAGCCACACAGGGGTGGACTATGGCTACACCTTC. This gives the protein CASSHTGVDYGYTF.

The V and J genes are TRBV7-9 and TRBJ2-1; D ambiguous. Trimming took 5 bases from V and 1 from J, leaving 15 bases between them. Germline CDR1 reads SEHNR; CDR2 reads FQNEAQ (reference sequence). This CDR3 is 16 amino acids long. The CDR3 loop is CASSPPDGDSYNEQFF. The CDR3, as DNA: TGTGCCAGCAGCCCCCCTGACGGTGATTCCTACAATGAGCAGTTCTTC.

V and J are TRBV6-5 and TRBJ1-5; TRBD1 agrees at 7 bases. CDR1 and CDR2 (germline): MNHEY, SVGAGI. The J segment lost 3 bases and the V segment lost 7 bases, leaving 9 bases of the junction unmatched. CDR3 size: 15 residues. CDR3 coding DNA: TGTGCCAGCAACCCATCCGGGACAGTCAATCAGCCCCAGCATTTT. It codes for CASNPSGTVNQPQHF.

The V gene is TRBV6-6, the J gene TRBJ2-7; the D gene could be TRBD1 or TRBD2 (5 bases each). Looked up from germline, CDR1 is MNHNY and CDR2 is SVGAGI (reference sequence). V was clipped by 11 bases and J by 3 bases, with 20 bases between them. There are 14 residues in the CDR3. CDR3 residues: CAANEGINLYEQYF. CDR3 DNA: TGTGCCGCTAATGAGGGGATAAATCTCTACGAGCAGTACTTC.

V is TRBV7-9 and J is TRBJ1-2, with a weak D call TRBD1 (5 bases). The CDR3 covers 13 residues. Trimming removed 7 bases at V and 7 bases at J, with 16 bases between. Germline V CDR1 and CDR2: SEHNR, FQNEAQ (reference sequence). CDR3 sequence (DNA): TGTGCCAGCATGGCTGGTGCAGGGTTTGGCTACACCTTC. Translating gives CASMAGAGFGYTF.

The sample holds one count of this clone. The chain recombines TRBV5-6 with TRBJ2-7; D is perhaps TRBD1 (6 bases). Deletions cut 1 base from V and 7 bases from J, with 6 bases between. Germline assignment: CDR1 SGHDT and CDR2 YYEEEE. This CDR3 spans 11 amino acids. The CDR3 reads CASSLTGEQYF. The DNA of the CDR3 is TGTGCCAGCAGCTTGACAGGGGAGCAGTACTTC.

The chain employs TRBV28 and TRBJ1-5; D perhaps matches TRBD1 (5 bases). V dropped 1 base and J dropped 2 bases, with 6 bases sitting between them. CDR1 is MDHEN and CDR2 is SYDVKM in the germline V gene. The CDR3 sequence is 14 residues long. The CDR3 loop is CASSLFRGNQPQHF. CDR3 in DNA: TGTGCCAGCAGTTTATTCAGGGGCAATCAGCCCCAGCATTTT.

The rearrangement joins TRBV30 to TRBJ2-3; the D gene is possibly TRBD2 (7 bases). Looked up from germline, CDR1 is GTSNPN and CDR2 is SVGIG (reference sequence). The CDR3 is 15 amino acids. The CDR3 is CAGGRDSLEWDTQYF. The CDR3 nucleotides are TGTGCGGGGGGGCGCGATAGCTTAGAGTGGGATACGCAGTATTTT.

Here the CDR3 reads CASSGNRGLVVDTQYF. The CDR3 region has the DNA TGCGCCAGCAGCGGAAACAGGGGCCTCGTTGTGGATACGCAGTATTTT. The chain recombines TRBV4-1 with TRBJ2-3, with 7 bases lining up with TRBD1. The germline gives CDR1 MGHRA, CDR2 YSYEKL. The CDR3 totals 16 residues. V shed 5 bases, J shed 6 bases, and the junction held 14 bases outside the gene matches.

The CDR3 reads CASSQGPRGNSPLHF. Written as DNA, the CDR3 is TGCGCCAGCAGCCAAGGTCCACGGGGCAATTCACCCCTCCACTTT. This chain uses TRBV4-1 with TRBJ1-6, with a tentative D call TRBD1 (5 bases). CDR1 and CDR2 from the germline V gene are MGHRA and YSYEKL. The CDR3 runs 15 residues. V was pared by 1 base and J by 7 bases, with 11 bases between.

The CDR3 protein is CAWSVQDIHVSPLHF. In DNA form, the CDR3 reads TGTGCCTGGAGTGTACAGGACATCCATGTTTCACCCCTCCACTTT. This chain links TRBV30 with TRBJ1-6; a weak D match, TRBD1 (5 bases). V dropped 0 bases and J dropped 9 bases, with 15 bases sitting between them. CDR1 is GTSNPN and CDR2 is SVGIG in the germline V gene (reference sequence). CDR3 size: 15 residues.

CDR3 region: CASSTLLAGAHTGELFF. CDR3 sequence (DNA): TGTGCCAGCAGTACCCTACTAGCGGGAGCACACACCGGGGAGCTGTTTTTT. The chain uses TRBV28 and TRBJ2-2; 11 nucleotides line up with TRBD2. The V gene end was trimmed by 5 bases and the J gene end by 3 bases; junction bases not matched to a gene: 8. This CDR3 spans 17 amino acids. The V gene's germline CDR1 is MDHEN and CDR2 SYDVKM.

With respect to this clone: Other DNA sequences of this sample code for an identical CDR3. The chain couples TRBV7-9 to TRBJ2-3; D call uncertain. V was shortened by 1 base and J by 0 bases, with 5 bases between the two germline ends. Looked up from germline, CDR1 is SEHNR and CDR2 is FQNEAQ (reference sequence). This CDR3 has 14 residues. The chain's CDR3 is CASSLGVSTDTQYF. The CDR3 bases are TGTGCCAGCAGCTTAGGTGTTAGCACAGATACGCAGTATTTT. The full variable domain, completed using reference TRBV7-9 and TRBJ2-3, is DTGVSQNPRHKITKRGQNVTFRCDPISEHNRLYWYRQTLGQGPEFLTYFQNEAQLEKSRLLSDRFSAERPKGSFSTLEIQRTEQGDSAMYLCASSLGVSTDTQYFGPGTRLTVL.

This chain uses TRBV5-1 with TRBJ2-1, with 14 positions matching TRBD2. CDR3 size: 17 residues. The germline V gene has CDR1 SGHRS and CDR2 YFSETQ. V trimming: 3 bases; J trimming: 6 bases; junction bases outside the gene matches: 8. CDR3 amino acids: CASSWGLAGVVGNEQFF. The CDR3 nucleotides read TGCGCCAGCAGCTGGGGACTAGCGGGAGTAGTAGGCAATGAGCAGTTCTTC.

This CDR3 reads CASSAPGLAGGADTQYF. CDR3 sequence (DNA): TGCGCCAGCAGTGCCCCGGGACTAGCGGGAGGGGCAGATACGCAGTATTTT. The chain is built from TRBV10-1 and TRBJ2-3, with 16 bases lining up with TRBD2. The junction had 5 bases not matched to a gene; V was cut back by 4 bases and J by 4 bases. This CDR3 has 17 amino acids. Germline CDR1 WNHNN, CDR2 SYGVQD (reference sequence).

The chain is built from TRBV12-5 and TRBJ2-1; the match to TRBD2 covers 11 bases. In germline, CDR1 is LGHNT, CDR2 FRNRAP. After removal of 4 bases from V and 6 bases from J, the junction contained 5 bases not matched to a gene. The CDR3 has 15 residues. CDR3 coding DNA: TGTGCTAGTGGTTCGCAGGGACTAGCGGTCAATGAGCAGTTCTTC. It specifies CASGSQGLAVNEQFF.

This clone was recorded once. The chain couples TRBV27 to TRBJ2-5; the match to TRBD2 covers 13 bases. CDR1 is MNHEY, CDR2 SMNVEV, per germline (reference sequence). This CDR3 comprises 15 residues. V was clipped by 3 bases and J by 3 bases; unmatched bases: 1. CDR3 sequence: CASSLGLAGKETQYF. The CDR3 nucleotides read TGTGCCAGCAGTTTGGGACTAGCGGGGAAAGAGACCCAGTACTTC.

The sample holds a few counts of this clone. The V and J genes are TRBV27 and TRBJ1-5; D remains ambiguous. The ends were cut back, 1 base at V and 5 bases at J, with 9 bases in the middle. The germline CDR1 and CDR2 sequences are MNHEY and SMNVEV (reference sequence). This CDR3 has 14 residues. The CDR3 reads CASSLWRGDQPQHF. In DNA, the CDR3 is TGTGCCAGCAGTTTATGGCGGGGTGATCAGCCCCAGCATTTT.